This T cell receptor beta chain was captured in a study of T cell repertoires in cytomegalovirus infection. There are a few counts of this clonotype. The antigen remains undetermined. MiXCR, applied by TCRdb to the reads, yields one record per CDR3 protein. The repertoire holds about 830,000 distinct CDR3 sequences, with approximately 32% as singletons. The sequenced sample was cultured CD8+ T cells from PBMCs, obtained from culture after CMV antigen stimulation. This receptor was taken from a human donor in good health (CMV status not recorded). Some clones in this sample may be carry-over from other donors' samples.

For the CDR3, the DNA is TGTGCCAGCAGTGAGACCGGGACAAGCACCTACGAGCAGTACTTC. Its protein is CASSETGTSTYEQYF. The chain carries TRBV28 and TRBJ2-7, with a tentative D call TRBD1 (6 bases). The CDR3 is 15 residues long. Germline V gives CDR1 MDHEN, CDR2 SYDVKM. Deletions cut 5 bases from V and 2 bases from J, with 16 bases between.